This T cell receptor beta chain comes out of a study of T cell repertoires in cytomegalovirus infection. Findings of the study overall: The study found HLA-C-restricted CMV-specific TCR beta clonotypes dominating the ex vivo response.

CDR3 length: 15 residues. Looked up from germline, CDR1 is SGHAT and CDR2 is FQDESV (reference sequence). Using its own MiXCR run on the reads, TCRdb lists one record per CDR3 protein. Among about 680,000 distinct CDR3 sequences listed, approximately 24% were seen once. On this clonotype itself: The target antigen is unknown. One junction end disagrees with the germline gene, perhaps due to a read error.

The chain recombines TRBV11-1 with TRBJ2-7; 10 positions agree with TRBD1. The clonotype originates from a human donor in good health (CMV status not recorded). Some clones in this sample may be carry-over from other donors' samples. The sample consisted of CD8+ T cells from PBMCs. The DNA of the CDR3 is TGTGTCAGCAGCTCGTCCGGGACAGGGGTCTACGAGCAGTACTTC. It specifies CVSSSSGTGVYEQYF.